Sequencing of this T cell receptor (beta chain) was carried out in a study of sequential checkpoint blockade in melanoma. Study-wide background: After both sequences, patients received maintenance nivolumab.

V was pared by 4 bases and J by 2 bases, with 12 bases between. Germline CDR1 and CDR2: WSHSY and SAAADI. This CDR3 contains 14 residues. The treatment: randomized to nivolumab then ipilimumab (arm A) or the reverse (arm B). Live CD3+CD8+ CD19− CD56− cells were sorted from PBMCs. Method: immunoSEQ multiplex PCR; TCRdb's copy keeps in-frame clones and lacks some. The sample carries fewer than 25,000 clones, roughly 80% recorded once. This chain uses TRBV10-2 with TRBJ2-7; D ambiguous. The sample here was CD8+ T cells sorted from blood (inferred from file names), taken from a patient given nivolumab and ipilimumab in sequence. The sequence came from a human donor with melanoma. The CDR3 sequence is CASSGYRATYEQYF. DNA for the CDR3: TGCGCCAGCAGTGGGTACAGAGCCACCTACGAGCAGTACTTC.